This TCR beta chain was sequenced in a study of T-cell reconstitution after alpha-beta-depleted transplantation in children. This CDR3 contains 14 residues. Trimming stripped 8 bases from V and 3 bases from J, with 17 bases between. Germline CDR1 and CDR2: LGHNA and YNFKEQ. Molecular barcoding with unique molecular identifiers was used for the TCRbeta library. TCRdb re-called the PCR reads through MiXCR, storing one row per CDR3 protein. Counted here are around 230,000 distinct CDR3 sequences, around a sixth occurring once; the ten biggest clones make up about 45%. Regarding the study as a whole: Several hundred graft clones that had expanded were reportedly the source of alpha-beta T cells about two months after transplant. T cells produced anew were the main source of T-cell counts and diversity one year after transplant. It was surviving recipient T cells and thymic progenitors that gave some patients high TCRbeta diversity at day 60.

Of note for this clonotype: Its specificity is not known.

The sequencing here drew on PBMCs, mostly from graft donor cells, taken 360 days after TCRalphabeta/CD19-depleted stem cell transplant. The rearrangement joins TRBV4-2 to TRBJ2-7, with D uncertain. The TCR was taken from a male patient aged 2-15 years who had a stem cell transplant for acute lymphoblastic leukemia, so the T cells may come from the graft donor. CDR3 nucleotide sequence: TGTGCCAGCGGCTACGGGCTCAATAACTACGAGCAGTACTTC. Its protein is CASGYGLNNYEQYF.